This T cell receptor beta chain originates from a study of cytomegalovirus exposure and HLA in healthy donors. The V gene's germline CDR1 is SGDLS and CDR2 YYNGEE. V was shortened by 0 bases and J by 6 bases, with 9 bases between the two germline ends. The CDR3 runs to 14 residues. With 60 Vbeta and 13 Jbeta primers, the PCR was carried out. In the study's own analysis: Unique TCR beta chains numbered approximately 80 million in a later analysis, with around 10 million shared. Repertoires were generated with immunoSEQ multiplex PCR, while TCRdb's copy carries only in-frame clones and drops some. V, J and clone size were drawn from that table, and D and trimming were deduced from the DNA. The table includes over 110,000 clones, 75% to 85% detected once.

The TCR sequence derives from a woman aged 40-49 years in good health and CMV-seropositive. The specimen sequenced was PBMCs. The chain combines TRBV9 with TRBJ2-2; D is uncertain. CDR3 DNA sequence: TGTGCCAGCAGCGTAGGTCTAGTTCCCGGGGAGCTGTTTTTT. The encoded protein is CASSVGLVPGELFF.